Only a few counts were recorded for the clone carrying this T cell receptor (beta chain). Antigen unknown. Germline CDR1 reads WNHNN; CDR2 reads SYGVQD (reference sequence). V was pared by 5 bases and J by 5 bases, with 15 bases of the junction left unmatched. The CDR3 loop spans 17 amino acids. The entry originates in a study of cytomegalovirus exposure and HLA in healthy donors. Study findings and constraints: Most of the TCR beta V segments (in an earlier analysis) were productive either about 87% or about 30% of the time. Analyzed later, most CMV-associated TCR beta chains appeared HLA-restricted. There was a cluster of highly shared sequence variants that was likely a sequencing artifact. Some V segments (TRBV6-2 and TRBV6-3 among them) were excluded as indistinguishable.

PCR primers comprised 60 Vbeta and 13 Jbeta primers. TCRdb's copy holds only in-frame clones and misses some; the assay was immunoSEQ multiplex PCR. The sample consists of hundreds of thousands of clones, about 66% of them appearing once. Sequenced sample: PBMCs. V usage is TRBV10-1 and J usage is TRBJ2-5, with 9 bases that match TRBD1. The receptor was derived from a female donor in good health and CMV-seronegative. In nucleotides, the CDR3 is TGCGCCAGCAGTTTCGGGGGGACAGGGCCCGATGGGGAGACCCAGTACTTC. Amino acids: CASSFGGTGPDGETQYF.